Below, 26 T cell receptor beta chains from the same sample are listed, as sequenced in a study of CD8 T cells in Susac syndrome. RNA in amounts of roughly 0.5 to 1 ug was reverse transcribed with random hexamers. MiXCR, applied by TCRdb to the immunoSEQ multiplex PCR reads, yields one record per CDR3 protein. In the table there are some 200,000 distinct CDR3 sequences, 90% to 95% of which are singletons. Sequenced sample: CD4+ T cells from PBMCs. These receptors came from a human donor with Susac syndrome.

The count of this clonotype is one. The V and J genes are TRBV7-2 and TRBJ2-1; D unresolved. The germline V gene has CDR1 SGHTA and CDR2 FQGNSA. V lost 6 bases, J lost 0 bases, and 9 bases lay in between. CDR3 length equals 14 residues. The CDR3 DNA follows: TGTGCCAGCAGTTTGCGCATCTCCTACAATGAGCAGTTCTTC. Amino acids: CASSLRISYNEQFF. Looking up the rest from reference TRBV7-2 and TRBJ2-1 gives the full variable domain: GAGVSQSPSNKVTEKGKDVELRCDPISGHTALYWYRQSLGQGLEFLIYFQGNSAPDKSGLPSDRFSAERTGGSVSTLTIQRTQQEDSAVYLCASSLRISYNEQFFGPGTRLTVL.

The chain joins TRBV6-6 to TRBJ1-2; D unclear. Germline CDR1 reads MNHNY; CDR2 reads SVGAGI (reference sequence). V was trimmed by 2 bases and J by 6 bases, leaving 10 bases between them. CDR3 length: 13 amino acids. The CDR3 DNA is TGTGCCAGCAGTTACAGACCTGTTGATGGCTACACCTTC. This sequence encodes CASSYRPVDGYTF.

V is TRBV12-3 or TRBV12-4 and J is TRBJ1-5, with D hard to call. V lost 2 bases and J lost 2, with 7 bases in between. This CDR3 has 14 residues. The CDR3 loop is CASSLRSRNQPQHF. Written as DNA, the CDR3 is TGTGCCAGCAGTTTACGCAGCCGCAATCAGCCCCAGCATTTT.

V is TRBV18 and J is TRBJ2-3, with D unclear. In germline, CDR1 is KGHSH, CDR2 LQKENI. The CDR3 has 14 amino acids. Trimming pared 3 bases from V and 3 bases from J, leaving 10 bases between. CDR3 region: CASSPNPSTDTQYF. CDR3 coding DNA: TGTGCCAGCTCACCCAACCCGAGTACAGATACGCAGTATTTT. Full variable domain (rest looked up from reference TRBV18 and TRBJ2-3): NAGVMQNPRHLVRRRGQEARLRCSPMKGHSHVYWYRQLPEEGLKFMVYLQKENIIDESGMPKERFSAEFPKEGPSILRIQQVVRGDSAAYFCASSPNPSTDTQYFGPGTRLTVL.

The CDR3 sequence: CASGLAQGTGELFF. CDR3 bases: TGTGCTAGTGGTTTGGCGCAGGGCACCGGGGAGCTGTTTTTT. V is TRBV12-5 and J is TRBJ2-2, with D perhaps TRBD1 (5 bases). Germline assignment: CDR1 LGHNT and CDR2 FRNRAP. V lost 1 base and J lost 4, with 7 bases in between. This CDR3 spans 14 amino acids.

The chain carries TRBV19 and TRBJ2-5, with 8 bases that match TRBD1. CDR3 length: 13 residues. Germline CDR1 is LNHDA and CDR2 is SQIVND (reference sequence). Trimming at V came to 3 bases and at J to 4 bases, leaving 1 base not matched to a gene. CDR3: CASSIDRGETQYF. CDR3 in DNA: TGTGCCAGTAGTATCGACAGGGGAGAGACCCAGTACTTC.

The CDR3 reads CAWSISSGNTIYF. In DNA, the CDR3 is TGTGCCTGGAGTATCTCCTCTGGAAACACCATATATTTT. The V and J genes are TRBV30 and TRBJ1-3; no clear D. V lost 2 bases and J 0 bases, leaving 5 bases between the germline ends. This CDR3 comprises 13 residues. Germline-derived CDR1 and CDR2 are GTSNPN and SVGIG (reference sequence).

This chain connects TRBV5-1 to TRBJ2-1, with 10 bases lining up with TRBD2. Trimming cost V 3 bases and J 8 bases; bases outside gene matches: 8. Germline CDR1 SGHRS, CDR2 YFSETQ. The CDR3 is made up of 15 amino acids. In DNA, the CDR3 is TGCGCCAGCAGCTCCAGCGGGAGGGCGGGGGATGAGCAGTTCTTC. Translation gives CASSSSGRAGDEQFF.

The V call is TRBV28, the J call TRBJ2-1; 9 positions match TRBD1. The V gene end was trimmed by 3 bases and the J gene end by 2 bases; junction bases not matched to a gene: 2. The germline gives CDR1 MDHEN, CDR2 SYDVKM. The CDR3 runs 15 residues. CDR3 loop: CASSLDRGAYNEQFF. DNA of the CDR3: TGTGCCAGCAGTTTGGACAGGGGCGCCTACAATGAGCAGTTCTTC.

This clonotype was seen just once. The gene calls are TRBV7-2 and TRBJ2-1; 9 bases are a match to TRBD2. The CDR3 loop spans 15 amino acids. The junction had 5 bases not matched to a gene; V was cut back by 0 bases and J by 8 bases. The V gene's germline CDR1 is SGHTA and CDR2 FQGNSA. The CDR3 here is CASSLASGGYDEQFF. CDR3 in DNA: TGTGCCAGCAGCTTAGCTAGCGGGGGATACGATGAGCAGTTCTTC.

This clonotype occurred a few times. The V gene is TRBV4-1, the J gene TRBJ1-2; possible D gene TRBD1, 5 bases. CDR3 size: 16 residues. Germline CDR1 reads MGHRA; CDR2 reads YSYEKL. V lost 0 bases to trimming and J lost 0 bases, with 11 bases between them. The CDR3 nucleotides read TGCGCCAGCAGCCAAGATCAGGACACGACTAACTATGGCTACACCTTC. Encoded protein: CASSQDQDTTNYGYTF.

The genes are TRBV18 and TRBJ2-1; 8 positions agree with TRBD2. The CDR3 is 16 amino acids. J gave up 3 bases and V 6 bases, and 10 bases lay outside the gene matches. The V gene's germline CDR1 is KGHSH and CDR2 LQKENI. As DNA, the CDR3 is TGTGCCAGCTCCCCTGTTGGAGCGGGGGTCTACAATGAGCAGTTCTTC. Residues: CASSPVGAGVYNEQFF.

The rearrangement links TRBV5-1 to TRBJ2-7; 8 bases line up with TRBD2. This CDR3 is built from 15 residues. J was trimmed by 5 bases and V by 2 bases; bases with no gene match: 9. Germline CDR1 reads SGHRS; CDR2 reads YFSETQ. The CDR3, as DNA: TGCGCCAGCAGCTTTAAGTCTAGCGGGTACGACGAGCAGTACTTC. As protein: CASSFKSSGYDEQYF. Filled out from reference TRBV5-1 and TRBJ2-7, the complete variable domain reads KAGVTQTPRYLIKTRGQQVTLSCSPISGHRSVSWYQQTPGQGLQFLFEYFSETQRNKGNFPGRFSGRQFSNSRSEMNVSTLELGDSALYLCASSFKSSGYDEQYFGPGTRLTVT.

This clonotype has a handful of counts. The chain employs TRBV5-6 and TRBJ1-1; 9 bases match TRBD1. V gave up 3 bases and J gave up 4 bases; unmatched junction bases: 4. This CDR3 contains 14 residues. CDR1 is SGHDT and CDR2 is YYEEEE in the germline V gene. CDR3 loop: CASSYRQGVTEAFF. CDR3 nucleotide sequence: TGTGCCAGCAGCTATAGACAGGGGGTCACTGAAGCTTTCTTT.

The J gene is TRBJ2-2, the V gene TRBV12-3 or TRBV12-4; 12 nucleotides match TRBD2. V lost 8 bases and J lost 4; bases outside the gene matches: 5. This CDR3 spans 15 amino acids. The CDR3 loop is CASRLAGALTGELFF. DNA for the CDR3: TGTGCCAGCCGACTAGCGGGGGCCCTCACCGGGGAGCTGTTTTTT.

The chain employs TRBV7-9 and TRBJ2-1; D possibly corresponds to TRBD1 (7 bases). The CDR3 extends over 19 amino acids. Germline values: CDR1 SEHNR, CDR2 FQNEAQ (reference sequence). V was cut by 1 base and J by 3 bases, with 22 bases left in between. Here the CDR3 reads CASSLGLGQENSRYNEQFF. For the CDR3, the DNA is TGTGCCAGCAGCTTAGGACTAGGACAGGAAAATAGCCGCTACAATGAGCAGTTCTTC.

This chain joins TRBV7-3 and TRBJ1-1; D gene unclear. CDR3 size: 13 residues. Germline assignment: CDR1 SGHTA and CDR2 FQGTGA. Trimming shortened V by 2 bases and J by 0 bases, and 4 bases separated the two germline ends. The CDR3 loop reads CASSLWMNTEAFF. For the CDR3, the DNA is TGTGCCAGCAGCTTATGGATGAACACTGAAGCTTTCTTT. Based on the CDR3 plus reference TRBV7-3 and TRBJ1-1, the full variable domain is GAGVSQTPSNKVTEKGKYVELRCDPISGHTALYWYRQSLGQGPEFLIYFQGTGAADDSGLPNDRFFAVRPEGSVSTLKIQRTERGDSAVYLCASSLWMNTEAFFGQGTRLTVV.

The chain has TRBV19 and TRBJ2-1, with 8 bases lining up with TRBD1. This CDR3 is 16 amino acids long. In germline, CDR1 is LNHDA, CDR2 SQIVND (reference sequence). V lost 5 bases and J lost 3; bases outside the gene matches: 9. The CDR3 spells CASSFRTGRIYNEQFF. DNA for the CDR3: TGTGCCAGTAGTTTCCGGACAGGGCGTATCTACAATGAGCAGTTCTTC.

V gene TRBV6-6 combines with J gene TRBJ2-7, with D perhaps matching TRBD1 (6 bases). Trimming took 8 bases from V and 2 from J, leaving 13 bases between them. Germline assignment: CDR1 MNHNY and CDR2 SVGAGI (reference sequence). This CDR3 has 13 amino acids. CDR3 sequence (DNA): TGTGCCAGCTCGGGACAAAGGCCCTACGAGCAGTACTTC. It is translated as CASSGQRPYEQYF.

The chain recombines TRBV2 with TRBJ2-7, with 9 bases matching TRBD1. This CDR3 has 13 residues. V was clipped by 7 bases and J by 5 bases; unmatched bases: 6. Germline loops: CDR1 SNHLY, CDR2 FYNNEI. The CDR3: CASTRDRENEQYF. The CDR3 coding sequence is TGTGCCAGCACCCGGGACAGGGAAAACGAGCAGTACTTC.

The rearrangement links TRBV6-1 to TRBJ1-1, with D tentatively TRBD1 (5 bases). With 7 bases removed from V and 6 bases from J, the gap between germline ends came to 18 bases. This CDR3 comprises 14 residues. Germline V gene data show CDR1 as MNHNS and CDR2 as SASEGT. The CDR3 sequence: CASTRQGLSAEAFF. The CDR3 DNA follows: TGTGCCAGCACCCGGCAGGGTTTAAGCGCTGAAGCTTTCTTT.

In DNA form, the CDR3 reads TGTGCCAGCAGAAATACCGGGACAGGGGATCGAGCTTTCTTT. Protein: CASRNTGTGDRAFF. The V and J genes are TRBV6-5 and TRBJ1-1; 10 positions match TRBD1. The trim removed 6 bases at V and 10 bases at J, leaving 11 bases unmatched. Germline V gene lookup returns CDR1 MNHEY and CDR2 SVGAGI. This CDR3 is 14 amino acids long.

The chain has TRBV28 and TRBJ1-1, with D possibly being TRBD1 (6 bases). The V end was cut by 5 bases, the J end by 7 bases, with 11 bases between. Germline V lookup: CDR1 MDHEN, CDR2 SYDVKM. The CDR3 has 12 amino acids. CDR3 residues: CASSRGTIEAFF. CDR3 coding DNA: TGTGCCAGCAGTCGCGGGACAATTGAAGCTTTCTTT.

The chain carries TRBV6-1 and TRBJ2-7, with D tentatively TRBD1 (6 bases). Germline lookup yields CDR1 MNHNS and CDR2 SASEGT. The CDR3 sequence is 12 residues long. Trimming took 7 bases from V and 0 from J, leaving 7 bases between them. The CDR3 loop reads CASTGASYEQYF. CDR3 coding DNA: TGTGCCAGCACAGGGGCCTCCTACGAGCAGTACTTC.

J is TRBJ2-1 and V is TRBV5-1; no definite D call. V shed 4 bases and J shed 8 bases, with 22 bases lying between them. CDR1 is SGHRS, CDR2 YFSETQ, per germline. CDR3 length equals 16 residues. CDR3 region: CASSIRPGPRPDEQFF. The CDR3 DNA reads TGCGCCAGCAGCATTCGGCCGGGCCCCCGTCCGGATGAGCAGTTCTTC.

The gene calls are TRBV10-3 and TRBJ2-7; 7 bases line up with TRBD2. Germline lookup yields CDR1 ENHRY and CDR2 SYGVKD. CDR3 length: 13 residues. J was trimmed by 3 bases and V by 7 bases; bases with no gene match: 6. The CDR3 nucleotides read TGTGCCATCACGGGAGCGGGGAACTACGAGCAGTACTTC. Residues: CAITGAGNYEQYF.